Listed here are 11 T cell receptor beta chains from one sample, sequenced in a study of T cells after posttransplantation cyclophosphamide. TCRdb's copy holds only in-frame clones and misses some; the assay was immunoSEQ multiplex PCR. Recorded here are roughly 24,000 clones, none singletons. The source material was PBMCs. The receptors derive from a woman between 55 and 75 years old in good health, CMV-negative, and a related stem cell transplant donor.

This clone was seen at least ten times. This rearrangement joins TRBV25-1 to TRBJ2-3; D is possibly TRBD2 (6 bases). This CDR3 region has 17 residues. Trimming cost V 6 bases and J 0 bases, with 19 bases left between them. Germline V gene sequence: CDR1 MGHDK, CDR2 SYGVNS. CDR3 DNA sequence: TGTGCCAGCAGCGACTTTTCAGTGGGGACTAGCACAGATACGCAGTATTTT. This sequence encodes CASSDFSVGTSTDTQYF.

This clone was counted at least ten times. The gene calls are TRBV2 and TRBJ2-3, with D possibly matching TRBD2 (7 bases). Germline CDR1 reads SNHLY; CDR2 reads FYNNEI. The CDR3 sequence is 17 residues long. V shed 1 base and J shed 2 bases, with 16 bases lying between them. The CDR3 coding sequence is TGTGCCAGCAGTGAAGAGGGGGGGGGCTCCTACACAGATACGCAGTATTTT. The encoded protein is CASSEEGGGSYTDTQYF.

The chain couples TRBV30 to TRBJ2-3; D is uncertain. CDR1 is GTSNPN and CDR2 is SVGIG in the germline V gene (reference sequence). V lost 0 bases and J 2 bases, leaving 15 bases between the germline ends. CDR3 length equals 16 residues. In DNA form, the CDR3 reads TGTGCCTGGAGTGTACGAAGAGCTTCCATCACAGATACGCAGTATTTT. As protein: CAWSVRRASITDTQYF.

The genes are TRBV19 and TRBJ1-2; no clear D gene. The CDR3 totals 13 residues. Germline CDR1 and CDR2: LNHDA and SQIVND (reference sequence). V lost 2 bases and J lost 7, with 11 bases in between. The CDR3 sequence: CASSIPGFSGYTF. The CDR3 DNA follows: TGTGCCAGTAGTATACCGGGGTTTTCTGGCTACACCTTC.

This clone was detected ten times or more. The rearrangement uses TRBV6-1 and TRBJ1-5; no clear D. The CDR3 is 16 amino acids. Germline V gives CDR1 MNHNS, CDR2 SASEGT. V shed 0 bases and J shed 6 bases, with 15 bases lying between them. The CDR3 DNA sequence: TGTGCCAGCAGTGAAGCGATAGGTGGTGAGGGTCAGCCCCAGCATTTT. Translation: CASSEAIGGEGQPQHF.

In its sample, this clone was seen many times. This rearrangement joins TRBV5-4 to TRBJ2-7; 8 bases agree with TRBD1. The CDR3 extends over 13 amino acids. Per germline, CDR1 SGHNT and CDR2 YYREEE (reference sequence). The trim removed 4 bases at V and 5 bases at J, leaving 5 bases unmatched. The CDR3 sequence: CASSPDRAHEQYF. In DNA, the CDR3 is TGTGCCAGCAGCCCGGACAGGGCCCACGAGCAGTACTTC.

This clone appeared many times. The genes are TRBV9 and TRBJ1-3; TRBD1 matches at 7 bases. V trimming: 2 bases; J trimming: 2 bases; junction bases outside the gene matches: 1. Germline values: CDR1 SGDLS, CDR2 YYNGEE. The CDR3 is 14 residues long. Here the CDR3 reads CASSVGTAGNTIYF. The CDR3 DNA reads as TGTGCCAGCAGCGTCGGGACAGCTGGAAACACCATATATTTT.

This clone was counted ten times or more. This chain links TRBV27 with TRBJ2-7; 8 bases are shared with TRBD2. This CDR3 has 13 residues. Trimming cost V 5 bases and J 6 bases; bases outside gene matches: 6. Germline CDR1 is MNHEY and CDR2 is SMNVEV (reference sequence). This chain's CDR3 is CASSGLAGGEQYF. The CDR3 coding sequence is TGTGCCAGCAGTGGCCTAGCGGGTGGCGAGCAGTACTTC.

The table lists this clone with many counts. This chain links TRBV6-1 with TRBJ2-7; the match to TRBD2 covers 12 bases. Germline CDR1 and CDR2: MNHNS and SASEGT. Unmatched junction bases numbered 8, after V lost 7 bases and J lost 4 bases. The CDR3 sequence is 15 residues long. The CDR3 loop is CASTPGTSGFYEQYF. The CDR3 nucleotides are TGTGCCAGCACTCCCGGGACTAGCGGGTTTTACGAGCAGTACTTC.

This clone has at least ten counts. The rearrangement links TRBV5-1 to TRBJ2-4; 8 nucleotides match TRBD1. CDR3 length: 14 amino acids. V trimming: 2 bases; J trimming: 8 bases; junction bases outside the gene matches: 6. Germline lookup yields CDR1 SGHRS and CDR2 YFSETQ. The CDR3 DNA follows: TGCGCCAGCAGCTTTAGAGGACAGGGAGACATTCAGTACTTC. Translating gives CASSFRGQGDIQYF.

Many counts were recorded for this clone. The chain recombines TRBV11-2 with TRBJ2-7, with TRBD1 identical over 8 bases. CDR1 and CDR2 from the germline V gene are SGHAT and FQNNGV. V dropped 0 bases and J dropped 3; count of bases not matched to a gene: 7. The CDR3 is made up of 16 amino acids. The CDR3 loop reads CASSLDQGQGGYEQYF. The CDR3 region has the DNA TGTGCCAGCAGCTTAGATCAAGGACAGGGAGGCTACGAGCAGTACTTC.